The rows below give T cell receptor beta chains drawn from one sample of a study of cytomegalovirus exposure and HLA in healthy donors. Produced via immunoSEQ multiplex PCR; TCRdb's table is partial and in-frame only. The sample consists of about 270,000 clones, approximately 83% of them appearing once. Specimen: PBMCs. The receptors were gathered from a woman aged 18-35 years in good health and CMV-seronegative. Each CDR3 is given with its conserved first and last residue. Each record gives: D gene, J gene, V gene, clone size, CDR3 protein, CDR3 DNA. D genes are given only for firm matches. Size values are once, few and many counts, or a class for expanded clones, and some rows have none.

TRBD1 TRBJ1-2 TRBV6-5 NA CASRSGGLNYGYTF TGTGCCAGCAGGTCAGGGGGCCTAAACTATGGCTACACCTTC
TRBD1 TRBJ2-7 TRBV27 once CASSSRGQGYEQYF TGTGCCAGCAGTTCCAGAGGACAGGGTTACGAGCAGTACTTC
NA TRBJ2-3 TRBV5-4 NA CVSSLAVDTQYF TGTGTCAGCAGCTTGGCCGTGGATACGCAGTATTTT
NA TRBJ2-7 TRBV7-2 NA CASSARRDLSSYEQYF TGTGCCAGCAGCGCACGGAGGGACCTCAGCTCCTACGAGCAGTACTTC
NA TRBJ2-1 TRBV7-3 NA CASSPQGNEQFF TGTGCCAGCAGCCCCCAGGGGAATGAGCAGTTCTTC
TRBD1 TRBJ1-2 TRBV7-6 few CASSLGSDREYGYTF TGTGCCAGCAGCTTAGGGTCGGACAGGGAATATGGCTACACCTTC
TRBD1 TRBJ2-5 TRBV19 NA CASSTGGQETQYF TGTGCCAGTAGTACAGGGGGACAAGAGACCCAGTACTTC
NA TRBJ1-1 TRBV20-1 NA CSATGDTEAFF TGCAGTGCTACCGGGGACACTGAAGCTTTCTTT
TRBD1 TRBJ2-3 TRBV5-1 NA CASSFGGTGTTSTDTQYF TGCGCCAGCAGCTTCGGCGGGACAGGGACGACTAGCACAGATACGCAGTATTTT
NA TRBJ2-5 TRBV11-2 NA CASSLGGTLQETQYF TGTGCCAGCAGCTTAGGGGGGACACTGCAAGAGACCCAGTACTTC
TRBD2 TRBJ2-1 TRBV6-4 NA CASSDGLAGDEQFF TGTGCCAGCAGTGACGGACTAGCTGGGGATGAGCAGTTCTTC
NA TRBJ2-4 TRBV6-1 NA CASSEVGGHDF TGTGCCAGCAGTGAAGTAGGTGGACACGACTTC
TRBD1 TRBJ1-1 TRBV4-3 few CASSQEVILGTVYTEAFF TGCGCCAGCAGCCAAGAAGTGATACTCGGGACAGTTTACACCGAAGCTTTCTTT
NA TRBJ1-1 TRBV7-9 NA CASSLSQGNTEAFF TGTGCCAGCAGCTTAAGTCAGGGGAACACTGAAGCTTTCTTT
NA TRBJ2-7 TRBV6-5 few CASILKKRNYEQYF TGTGCCAGCATCCTTAAGAAGAGGAACTACGAGCAGTACTTC
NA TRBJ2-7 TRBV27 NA CASSQTRASSYEQYF TGTGCCAGCAGTCAAACCAGGGCCAGCTCCTACGAGCAGTACTTC
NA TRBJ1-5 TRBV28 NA CASSFVQGDNQPQHF TGTGCCAGCAGTTTTGTACAGGGTGACAATCAGCCCCAGCATTTT
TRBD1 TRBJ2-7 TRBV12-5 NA CASGNTGGGSYEQYF TGTGCTAGTGGCAATACAGGGGGCGGATCCTACGAGCAGTACTTC
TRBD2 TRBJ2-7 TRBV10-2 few CASRETSASLEQYF TGCGCCAGCAGAGAGACTAGCGCGTCGCTTGAGCAGTACTTC
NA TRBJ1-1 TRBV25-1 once CASSGRSNTEAFF TGTGCCAGCAGTGGACGGAGTAACACTGAAGCTTTCTTT
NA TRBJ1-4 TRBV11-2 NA CASSLVTGSNEKLFF TGTGCCAGCAGCTTAGTGACAGGTTCTAATGAAAAACTGTTTTTT
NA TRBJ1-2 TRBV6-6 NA CASGSGGARGYTF TGTGCCAGCGGTTCCGGGGGGGCTAGAGGCTACACCTTC
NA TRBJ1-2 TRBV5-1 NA CASSLVSPSQGWNYGYTF TGCGCCAGCAGCTTGGTATCCCCTTCTCAGGGTTGGAACTATGGCTACACCTTC
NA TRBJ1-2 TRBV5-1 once CASSLGGANYGYTF TGCGCCAGCAGCTTGGGTGGAGCTAACTATGGCTACACCTTC
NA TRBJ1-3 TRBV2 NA CASSERVRSGNTIYF TGTGCCAGCAGTGAGAGGGTCCGCTCTGGAAACACCATATATTTT
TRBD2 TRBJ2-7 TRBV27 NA CASSLLPSGLAVYEQYF TGTGCCAGCAGTTTATTGCCCAGCGGACTAGCGGTCTACGAGCAGTACTTC
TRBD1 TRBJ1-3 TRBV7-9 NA CASSGRTGSGNTIYF TGTGCCAGCAGCGGTAGGACAGGCTCTGGAAACACCATATATTTT
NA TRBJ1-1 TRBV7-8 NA CALGKVNTEAFF TGTGCCCTAGGAAAAGTGAACACTGAAGCTTTCTTT
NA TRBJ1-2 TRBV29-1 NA CSVEEANLYGYTF TGCAGCGTTGAAGAAGCAAATCTCTATGGCTACACCTTC
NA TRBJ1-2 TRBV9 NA CASSVGPGNYGYTF TGTGCCAGCAGCGTAGGTCCAGGAAACTATGGCTACACCTTC
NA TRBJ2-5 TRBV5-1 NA CASSLTGGLGETQYF TGCGCCAGCAGCTTAACGGGGGGCCTTGGGGAGACCCAGTACTTC
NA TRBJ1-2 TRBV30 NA CAWRGGGKYGYTF TGTGCCTGGAGGGGCGGAGGGAAGTATGGCTACACCTTC
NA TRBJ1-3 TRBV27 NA CASSWTSSGNTIYF TGTGCCAGCAGCTGGACATCCTCTGGAAACACCATATATTTT
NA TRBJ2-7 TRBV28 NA CASRLMGQGINEQYF TGTGCCAGCAGGCTTATGGGCCAGGGTATTAACGAGCAGTACTTC
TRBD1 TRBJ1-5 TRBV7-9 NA CASSQGQALVNQPQHF TGTGCCAGCAGCCAAGGACAGGCCCTTGTAAATCAGCCCCAGCATTTT
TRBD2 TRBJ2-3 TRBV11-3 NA CASSSRGAPTDTQYF TGTGCCAGCAGCTCGCGGGGGGCCCCCACAGATACGCAGTATTTT
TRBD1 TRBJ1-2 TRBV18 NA CASSPVPGQGSTGYGYTF TGTGCCAGCTCACCAGTCCCGGGACAGGGGTCGACGGGCTATGGCTACACCTTC
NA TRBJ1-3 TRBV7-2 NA CASSLRPPGNSGNTIYF TGTGCCAGCAGCTTAAGGCCTCCGGGGAACTCTGGAAACACCATATATTTT
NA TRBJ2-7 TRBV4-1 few CASSPLLTELYEQYF TGCGCCAGCAGCCCGCTCCTGACAGAGCTCTACGAGCAGTACTTC
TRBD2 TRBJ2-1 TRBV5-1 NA CASSLAGTSGSRTNEQFF TGCGCCAGCAGCCTAGCGGGGACTAGCGGGAGTCGTACCAATGAGCAGTTCTTC
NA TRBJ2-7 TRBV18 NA CASSPGGVRTEQYF TGTGCCAGCTCACCGGGGGGTGTTAGGACCGAGCAGTACTTC
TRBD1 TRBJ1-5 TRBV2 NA CASRDRSTYQPQHF TGTGCCAGCAGGGACAGGTCGACATATCAGCCCCAGCATTTT
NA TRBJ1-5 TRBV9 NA CASSVEGGNQPQHF TGTGCCAGCAGCGTAGAAGGGGGCAATCAGCCCCAGCATTTT
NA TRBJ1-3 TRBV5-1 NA CASSNSSGNTIYF TGCGCCAGCAGCAACAGCTCTGGAAACACCATATATTTT
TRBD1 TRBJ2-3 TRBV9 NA CASSAGGQHTDTQYF TGTGCCAGCAGCGCAGGGGGACAGCACACAGATACGCAGTATTTT
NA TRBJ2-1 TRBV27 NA CASSWGVSYNEQFF TGTGCCAGCAGTTGGGGGGTCTCCTACAATGAGCAGTTCTTC
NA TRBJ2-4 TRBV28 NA CASSPDPGVYIQYF TGTGCCAGCAGCCCTGACCCGGGGGTGTACATTCAGTACTTC
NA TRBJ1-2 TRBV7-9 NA CASSPRGGGRNYGYTF TGTGCCAGCAGTCCCCGGGGCGGGGGCAGGAACTATGGCTACACCTTC